These 21 T cell receptor beta chains share one sample of origin, sequenced in a study. Treg sorting used a CD4+CD25+CD127-/low gate. TCRdb re-derived calls from the 5' RACE reads in MiXCR, one entry per CDR3 protein. The data hold tens of thousands of distinct CDR3 sequences, with 26% observed a single time. Sequenced input: tumor-infiltrating Tregs sorted from the breast tumor. The receptor source for this set is a female donor with breast cancer.

Written as DNA, the CDR3 is TGTGCCAGCAGCGTTCACCCGTTGGGTCAAGAGACCCAGTACTTC. Protein sequence: CASSVHPLGQETQYF. The gene calls are TRBV9 and TRBJ2-5; D is undetermined. V lost 2 bases and J 2 bases, leaving 13 bases between the germline ends. The CDR3 contains 15 residues. The germline V gene has CDR1 SGDLS and CDR2 YYNGEE. The full variable domain, in which reference TRBV9 and TRBJ2-5 provide the parts outside the CDR3, is DSGVTQTPKHLITATGQRVTLRCSPRSGDLSVYWYQQSLDQGLQFLIQYYNGEERAKGNILERFSAQQFPDLHSELNLSSLELGDSALYFCASSVHPLGQETQYFGPGTRLLVL.

J is TRBJ2-5 and V is TRBV3-1, with 10 bases matching TRBD2. Germline lookup yields CDR1 LGHDT and CDR2 YNNKEL (reference sequence). The trim removed 4 bases at V and 4 bases at J, leaving 6 bases unmatched. This CDR3 is built from 15 residues. The DNA of the CDR3 is TGTGCCAGCAGCCGCAGCGGGGGGGCCGGAGAGACCCAGTACTTC. The encoded protein is CASSRSGGAGETQYF.

Details on this clonotype: At one end, the junction sequence differs from germline, possibly due to a read error. The chain carries TRBV7-3 and TRBJ2-3, with no clear D. The CDR3 spans 13 residues. The V gene's germline CDR1 is SGHTA and CDR2 FQGTGA. CDR3 sequence: CASSPPAQDMQYF. CDR3 coding DNA: TGTGCCAGCAGCCCCCCGGCACAAGATATGCAGTATTTT.

The chain uses TRBV6-2 or TRBV6-3 and TRBJ1-3; D not certain. The length of the CDR3 is 15 residues. The V gene's germline CDR1 is MNHEY and CDR2 SVGEGT. V shed 5 bases and J shed 4 bases, with 15 bases lying between them. The CDR3 is CASSEALPDGNTIYF. For the CDR3, the DNA is TGTGCCAGCAGTGAAGCGCTGCCAGACGGAAACACCATATATTTT.

This clonotype was seen a handful of times. V usage is TRBV6-5 and J usage is TRBJ1-2; TRBD1 is a possible D gene (5 bases). CDR1 and CDR2 (germline): MNHEY, SVGAGI. Trimming cost V 0 bases and J 6 bases, with 11 bases left between them. The CDR3 spans 14 residues. CDR3 region: CASSYSAGFDGYTF. The CDR3 DNA is TGTGCCAGCAGTTACTCGGCAGGGTTCGATGGCTACACCTTC.

This clonotype occurred a few times. The chain joins TRBV18 to TRBJ2-1, with D hard to call. The CDR3 loop spans 15 amino acids. In germline, CDR1 is KGHSH, CDR2 LQKENI. Trimming cost V 2 bases and J 0 bases, with 8 bases left between them. This CDR3 is CASSPRQDSYNEQFF. The CDR3, as DNA: TGTGCCAGCTCACCAAGGCAGGACTCCTACAATGAGCAGTTCTTC.

The rearrangement uses TRBV28 and TRBJ1-5; 7 nucleotides line up with TRBD1. V shed 6 bases, J shed 9 bases, and the junction held 23 bases outside the gene matches. The CDR3 runs 18 residues. The germline gives CDR1 MDHEN, CDR2 SYDVKM. In DNA form, the CDR3 reads TGTGCCAGCAGATCGTTACCGACGACAGGGCCTAAGAGGATGCCCCAGCATTTT. This translates into CASRSLPTTGPKRMPQHF.

This clonotype was recorded a few times. This chain connects TRBV2 to TRBJ1-4; a possible D gene is TRBD1 (5 bases). The length of the CDR3 is 14 residues. V was shortened by 10 bases and J by 4 bases, with 16 bases between the two germline ends. Germline V gene sequence: CDR1 SNHLY, CDR2 FYNNEI. DNA for the CDR3: TGTGCCACCGCGGGGCCGGACGGTAATGAAAAACTGTTTTTT. It specifies CATAGPDGNEKLFF.

The sample holds many counts of this clonotype. The chain carries TRBV6-5 and TRBJ2-6; D gene uncertain. Trimming pared 6 bases from V and 1 base from J, leaving 16 bases between. The CDR3 has 17 residues. Germline V gives CDR1 MNHEY, CDR2 SVGAGI. The CDR3 loop is CASSPAWGSSGANVLTF. In DNA form, the CDR3 reads TGTGCCAGCAGCCCGGCGTGGGGTTCGTCTGGGGCCAACGTCCTGACTTTC.

This clonotype has ten or more counts. The chain links TRBV6-6 to TRBJ1-2; TRBD1 might be the D (5 bases). CDR3 length: 11 residues. Trimming shortened V by 11 bases and J by 2 bases, and 9 bases separated the two germline ends. Per germline, CDR1 MNHNY and CDR2 SVGAGI (reference sequence). The CDR3 nucleotides are TGTGCCGGGGCAGGGAACTATGGCTACACCTTC. Protein sequence: CAGAGNYGYTF.

This clonotype was seen a handful of times. A much larger clone lies one base from this, so it may be a read error. The gene calls are TRBV15 and TRBJ2-5; D gene ambiguous. The germline gives CDR1 LNHNV, CDR2 YYDKDF (reference sequence). The CDR3 is made up of 15 amino acids. The DNA for the CDR3 is TGTGCCGCCAGCAGTCGAGGAGCAGGTCGAGAGACCCAGTACTTC. Protein product: CAASSRGAGRETQYF.

This clonotype has at least ten counts. The chain joins TRBV7-2 to TRBJ2-7; D is tentatively TRBD1 or TRBD2 (5 bases each). Germline V gene sequence: CDR1 SGHTA, CDR2 FQGNSA. CDR3 size: 16 residues. The V gene lost 4 bases and the J gene lost 0 bases, with 16 bases spanning the gap. The CDR3 DNA is TGTGCCAGCAGCTACCCTAGGGACCCATACTCCTACGAGCAGTACTTC. It specifies CASSYPRDPYSYEQYF.

This clonotype was counted between two and nine times. The CDR3 region is CASSVDSHNEQFF. In DNA form, the CDR3 reads TGTGCCAGCAGCGTGGACAGCCACAATGAGCAGTTCTTC. The V call is TRBV9, the J call TRBJ2-1, with D possibly matching TRBD1 (6 bases). V was cut by 2 bases and J by 5 bases, with 8 bases left in between. This CDR3 comprises 13 residues. Per the germline V gene, CDR1 is SGDLS and CDR2 is YYNGEE. Filled out from reference TRBV9 and TRBJ2-1, the complete variable domain reads DSGVTQTPKHLITATGQRVTLRCSPRSGDLSVYWYQQSLDQGLQFLIQYYNGEERAKGNILERFSAQQFPDLHSELNLSSLELGDSALYFCASSVDSHNEQFFGPGTRLTVL.

V gene TRBV6-2 or TRBV6-3 combines with J gene TRBJ1-6, with D possibly TRBD1 on 5 matching bases. CDR3 length equals 17 residues. V lost 0 bases to trimming and J lost 8 bases, with 17 bases between them. From germline, CDR1 is MNHEY and CDR2 SVGEGT. The CDR3 region has the DNA TGTGCCAGCAGTTACTCGAGGATCAGGGTCATACATTCACCCCTCCACTTT. This sequence encodes CASSYSRIRVIHSPLHF.

This chain connects TRBV9 to TRBJ1-1, with a weak D call TRBD1 (5 bases). Germline values: CDR1 SGDLS, CDR2 YYNGEE. CDR3 length: 13 residues. Trimming left V 4 bases short and J 4 bases short, with 11 bases between. CDR3 sequence: CASSSTGFTEAFF. CDR3 in DNA: TGTGCCAGCAGCTCTACAGGCTTCACTGAAGCTTTCTTT. Looking up the rest from reference TRBV9 and TRBJ1-1 gives the full variable domain: DSGVTQTPKHLITATGQRVTLRCSPRSGDLSVYWYQQSLDQGLQFLIQYYNGEERAKGNILERFSAQQFPDLHSELNLSSLELGDSALYFCASSSTGFTEAFFGQGTRLTVV.

The sample holds a few counts of this clonotype. The J gene is TRBJ1-1, the V gene TRBV6-5; D is ambiguous. Trimming removed 6 bases from V and 8 bases from J, with 19 bases in between. Germline V gene sequence: CDR1 MNHEY, CDR2 SVGAGI. The CDR3 covers 14 residues. The CDR3 DNA sequence: TGTGCCAGCAGACACCCCGGACTGGCTGAGGAAGCTTTCTTT. This sequence encodes CASRHPGLAEEAFF.

This clonotype was found many times. V and J are TRBV7-9 and TRBJ1-5; tentatively, D is TRBD1 (6 bases). Germline CDR1 is SEHNR and CDR2 is FQNEAQ (reference sequence). The CDR3 extends over 12 amino acids. The ends were cut back, 5 bases at V and 9 bases at J, with 11 bases in the middle. CDR3 bases: TGTGCCAGCAGCCAAACAGGGCGGCCCCAGCATTTT. Translated: CASSQTGRPQHF. Full variable domain (rest looked up from reference TRBV7-9 and TRBJ1-5): DTGVSQNPRHKITKRGQNVTFRCDPISEHNRLYWYRQTLGQGPEFLTYFQNEAQLEKSRLLSDRFSAERPKGSFSTLEIQRTEQGDSAMYLCASSQTGRPQHFGDGTRLSIL.

The table lists this clonotype with a count of one. This clone may be a read error of a much larger clone one base away. The chain combines TRBV6-5 with TRBJ2-7, with 8 bases aligning to TRBD2. The CDR3 is 14 amino acids. Per the germline V gene, CDR1 is MNHEY and CDR2 is SVGAGI. The CDR3 region is CASSHSPSGYEQYF. The CDR3 DNA follows: TGTGCCAGCAGTCACTCCCCTAGCGGGTACGAGCAGTACTTC.

This clonotype was recorded many times. The V call is TRBV9, the J call TRBJ2-7; TRBD2 aligns across 8 bases. After removal of 3 bases from V and 0 bases from J, the junction contained 2 bases not matched to a gene. Germline V CDR1 and CDR2: SGDLS, YYNGEE. The CDR3 is 14 residues long. CDR3 in DNA: TGTGCCAGCAGCGCGGGACTAGACTCCTACGAGCAGTACTTC. Amino acid sequence: CASSAGLDSYEQYF.

The J gene is TRBJ1-6, the V gene TRBV12-3 or TRBV12-4; 7 bases line up with TRBD1. J lost 12 bases, V lost 6 bases, and 11 bases had no gene match. The CDR3 is made up of 14 amino acids. Here the CDR3 DNA reads TGTGCCAGCAGACCAGGACAGGCCCACATACCCCTCCACTTT. Its protein product is CASRPGQAHIPLHF.

Ten or more counts support this clonotype. The gene calls are TRBV2 and TRBJ2-3; 8 positions agree with TRBD2. J was trimmed by 6 bases and V by 7 bases; bases with no gene match: 12. Germline CDR1 reads SNHLY; CDR2 reads FYNNEI. The length of the CDR3 is 15 residues. The CDR3 is CASNPGTRRSDTQYF. The CDR3 DNA follows: TGTGCCAGCAACCCCGGGACTAGGAGAAGCGATACGCAGTATTTT. Using reference TRBV2 and TRBJ2-3 for the parts outside the CDR3, the full variable domain is EPEVTQTPSHQVTQMGQEVILRCVPISNHLYFYWYRQILGQKVEFLVSFYNNEISEKSEIFDDQFSVERPDGSNFTLKIRSTKLEDSAMYFCASNPGTRRSDTQYFGPGTRLTVL.